This T cell receptor beta chain was captured in a study of T cells in Graves' hyperthyroidism and ophthalmopathy. Overall study results and limits: Among thyroid clonotypes expanded above 0.001, most also appeared in blood.

There are 12 residues in the CDR3. V lost 5 bases to trimming and J lost 0 bases, with 4 bases between them. Germline CDR1 is SGHNT and CDR2 is YYREEE (reference sequence). Researchers took RNA transcripts and amplified the TCR beta CDR3 regions from them. In the first-round RT-PCR of the TCR CDR3, the HTBI primer set was used. TCRdb called the multiplex PCR reads again in MiXCR, with one record for every CDR3 protein. Of about 24,000 distinct CDR3 sequences in the sample, 45% to 55% were seen once. Comments on this clonotype: Its antigen remains unknown.

Sequenced: blood. The J gene is TRBJ2-3, the V gene TRBV5-4; D remains ambiguous. This clonotype originated in a woman aged 40 to 55 with Graves' hyperthyroidism that later progressed to Graves' ophthalmopathy. The CDR3 loop is CASSFSTDTQYF. CDR3 DNA sequence: TGTGCCAGCAGTTTTAGCACAGATACGCAGTATTTT.